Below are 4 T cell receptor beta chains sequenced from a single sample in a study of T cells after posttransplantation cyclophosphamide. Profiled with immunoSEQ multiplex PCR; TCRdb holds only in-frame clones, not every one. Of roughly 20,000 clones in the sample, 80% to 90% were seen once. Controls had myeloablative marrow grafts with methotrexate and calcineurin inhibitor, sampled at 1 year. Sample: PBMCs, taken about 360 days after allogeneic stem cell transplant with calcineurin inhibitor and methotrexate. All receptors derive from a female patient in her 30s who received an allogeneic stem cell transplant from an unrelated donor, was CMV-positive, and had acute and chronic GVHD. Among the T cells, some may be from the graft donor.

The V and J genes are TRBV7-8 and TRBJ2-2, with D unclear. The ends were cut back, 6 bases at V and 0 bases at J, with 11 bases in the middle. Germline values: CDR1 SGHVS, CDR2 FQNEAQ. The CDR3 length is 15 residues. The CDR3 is CASRTTAANTGELFF. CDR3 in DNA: TGTGCCAGCAGAACGACTGCCGCGAACACCGGGGAGCTGTTTTTT.

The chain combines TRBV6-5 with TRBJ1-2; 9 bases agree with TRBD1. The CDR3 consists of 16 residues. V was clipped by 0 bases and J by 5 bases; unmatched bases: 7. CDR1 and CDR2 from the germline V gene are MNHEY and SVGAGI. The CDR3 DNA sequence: TGTGCCAGCAGTTACTCAACACCCGGGACAGGGTATGGCTACACCTTC. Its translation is CASSYSTPGTGYGYTF.

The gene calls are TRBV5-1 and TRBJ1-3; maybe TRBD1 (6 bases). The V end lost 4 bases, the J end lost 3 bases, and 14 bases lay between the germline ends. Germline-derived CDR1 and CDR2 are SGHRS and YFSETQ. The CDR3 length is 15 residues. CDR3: CASSTAGADGNTIYF. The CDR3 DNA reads TGCGCCAGCAGCACGGCAGGGGCTGATGGAAACACCATATATTTT.

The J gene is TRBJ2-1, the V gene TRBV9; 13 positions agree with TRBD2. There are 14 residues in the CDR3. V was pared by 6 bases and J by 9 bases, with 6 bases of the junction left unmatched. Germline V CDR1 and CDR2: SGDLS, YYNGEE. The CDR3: CASKRTSGSPEQFF. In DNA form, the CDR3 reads TGTGCCAGCAAACGGACTAGCGGGAGTCCTGAGCAGTTCTTC.